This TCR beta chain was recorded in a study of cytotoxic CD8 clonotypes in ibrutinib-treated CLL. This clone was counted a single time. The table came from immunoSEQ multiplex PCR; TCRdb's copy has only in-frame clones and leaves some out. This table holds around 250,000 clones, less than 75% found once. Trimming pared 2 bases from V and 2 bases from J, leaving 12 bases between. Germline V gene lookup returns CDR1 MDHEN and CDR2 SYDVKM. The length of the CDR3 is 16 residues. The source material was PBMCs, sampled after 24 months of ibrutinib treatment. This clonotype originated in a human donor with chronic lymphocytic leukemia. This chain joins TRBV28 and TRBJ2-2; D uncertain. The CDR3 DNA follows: TGTGCCAGCAGTTTAGAATGGGCCAAAAACACCGGGGAGCTGTTTTTT. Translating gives CASSLEWAKNTGELFF. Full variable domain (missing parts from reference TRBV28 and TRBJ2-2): DVKVTQSSRYLVKRTGEKVFLECVQDMDHENMFWYRQDPGLGLRLIYFSYDVKMKEKGDIPEGYSVSREKKERFSLILESASTNQTSMYLCASSLEWAKNTGELFFGEGSRLTVL.